A selection of T cell receptor beta chains follows, all from one sample in a study of T cell clonotyping in hematopoietic cell transplantation. The table came from immunoSEQ multiplex PCR; TCRdb's copy has only in-frame clones and leaves some out. The table includes about 36,000 clones, over 75% detected once. The specimen was peripheral blood mononuclear cells. These receptors all stem from a woman in her forties in good health. Some clones in this sample may be carry-over from other donors' samples. The CDR3 runs from the conserved cysteine through the conserved F or W. A D gene is named only where the DNA matches it firmly. Expanded clones get a size class; other rows say once, few or many, or leave the size out.

J gene: TRBJ1-4
clone size: NA
D gene: NA
V gene: TRBV7-9
CDR3 protein: CASSYGGADEKLFF
CDR3 DNA: TGTGCCAGCAGCTACGGGGGCGCCGATGAAAAACTGTTTTTT

J gene: TRBJ1-2
clone size: NA
D gene: NA
V gene: TRBV10-3
CDR3 protein: CAISESGYGYTF
CDR3 DNA: TGTGCCATCAGTGAGTCTGGCTATGGCTACACCTTC

J gene: TRBJ2-7
clone size: NA
D gene: NA
V gene: TRBV7-2
CDR3 protein: CASSLGGNYEQYF
CDR3 DNA: TGTGCCAGCAGCTTAGGAGGGAACTACGAGCAGTACTTC

J gene: TRBJ2-1
clone size: NA
D gene: NA
V gene: TRBV4-1
CDR3 protein: CASSQDRGWEQFF
CDR3 DNA: TGCGCCAGCAGCCAAGACCGGGGTTGGGAGCAGTTCTTC

J gene: TRBJ2-7
clone size: NA
D gene: TRBD1
V gene: TRBV30
CDR3 protein: CAWGQAYEQYF
CDR3 DNA: TGTGCCTGGGGACAGGCCTACGAGCAGTACTTC

J gene: TRBJ2-7
clone size: NA
D gene: TRBD2
V gene: TRBV27
CDR3 protein: CASSLSSGLADEQYF
CDR3 DNA: TGTGCCAGCAGTTTATCCTCGGGACTAGCGGACGAGCAGTACTTC

J gene: TRBJ1-2
clone size: NA
D gene: TRBD1
V gene: TRBV28
CDR3 protein: CASRTGGLIYGYTF
CDR3 DNA: TGTGCCAGCAGAACAGGGGGATTGATCTATGGCTACACCTTC

J gene: TRBJ2-1
clone size: NA
D gene: TRBD2
V gene: TRBV4-1
CDR3 protein: CASSLLSGRAMDEQFF
CDR3 DNA: TGCGCCAGCAGCCTCCTAAGCGGGAGGGCCATGGATGAGCAGTTCTTC

J gene: TRBJ2-1
clone size: NA
D gene: TRBD1
V gene: TRBV7-8
CDR3 protein: CASSPGQEAEQFF
CDR3 DNA: TGTGCCAGCAGCCCGGGACAGGAGGCTGAGCAGTTCTTC

J gene: TRBJ2-3
clone size: NA
D gene: TRBD2
V gene: TRBV5-4
CDR3 protein: CASREREHADTQYF
CDR3 DNA: TGTGCCAGCAGGGAGCGGGAGCACGCAGATACGCAGTATTTT

J gene: TRBJ2-7
clone size: NA
D gene: TRBD1
V gene: TRBV4-3
CDR3 protein: CASSQGSGTDSYEQYF
CDR3 DNA: TGCGCCAGCAGCCAAGGTTCCGGGACAGACTCCTACGAGCAGTACTTC

J gene: TRBJ2-5
clone size: NA
D gene: NA
V gene: TRBV29-1
CDR3 protein: CSPRVLGETQYF
CDR3 DNA: TGCAGCCCGAGGGTTTTGGGAGAGACCCAGTACTTC

J gene: TRBJ2-7
clone size: NA
D gene: NA
V gene: TRBV7-2
CDR3 protein: CASSLEIGEQYF
CDR3 DNA: TGTGCCAGCAGCTTAGAGATAGGCGAGCAGTACTTC

J gene: TRBJ1-1
clone size: NA
D gene: NA
V gene: TRBV30
CDR3 protein: CAWKGDNTEAFF
CDR3 DNA: TGTGCCTGGAAGGGAGACAACACTGAAGCTTTCTTT

J gene: TRBJ2-3
clone size: NA
D gene: TRBD2
V gene: TRBV6-4
CDR3 protein: CASATLAGGSDTQYF
CDR3 DNA: TGTGCCAGCGCAACACTAGCGGGAGGGTCAGATACGCAGTATTTT

J gene: TRBJ2-5
clone size: NA
D gene: TRBD2
V gene: TRBV7-2
CDR3 protein: CASRITSESTPWYQETQYF
CDR3 DNA: TGTGCCAGCAGAATAACTAGCGAGAGTACTCCTTGGTACCAAGAGACCCAGTACTTC

J gene: TRBJ2-3
clone size: few
D gene: TRBD2
V gene: TRBV9
CDR3 protein: CASSVRGEPRTDTQYF
CDR3 DNA: TGTGCCAGCAGCGTCCGGGGGGAGCCCCGCACAGATACGCAGTATTTT

J gene: TRBJ1-2
clone size: few
D gene: NA
V gene: TRBV28
CDR3 protein: CATLNRAQYGYTF
CDR3 DNA: TGTGCCACTCTCAACAGGGCACAGTATGGCTACACCTTC

J gene: TRBJ1-1
clone size: NA
D gene: NA
V gene: TRBV19
CDR3 protein: CASSGGWEEAFF
CDR3 DNA: TGTGCCAGCTCGGGGGGCTGGGAAGAAGCTTTCTTT

J gene: TRBJ2-7
clone size: NA
D gene: TRBD1
V gene: TRBV28
CDR3 protein: CASSFDRGHEQYF
CDR3 DNA: TGTGCCAGCAGTTTCGACAGGGGACACGAGCAGTACTTC